This TCR beta chain was retrieved from a study of T-cell reconstitution after alpha-beta-depleted transplantation in children. General study results and limits: Expanded clones from the graft, numbering several hundred, reportedly supplied alpha-beta T cells about two months after transplant.

TCRbeta library construction was performed incorporating unique molecular identifiers. TCRdb independently ran MiXCR on the PCR reads; one entry per CDR3 protein. The sample carries 500,000 to 650,000 distinct CDR3 sequences, over 9.5% recorded once. This clonotype was observed a handful of times. What it recognizes is unknown. J was trimmed by 4 bases and V by 1 base; bases with no gene match: 9. The CDR3 consists of 15 residues. Germline values: CDR1 SQVTM, CDR2 ANQGSEA. The receptor comes from a female patient aged 2 to 10 who had a stem cell transplant for aplastic anemia, so the T cells may come from the graft donor. The V call is TRBV29-1, the J call TRBJ1-2; 7 bases match TRBD1. The material was PBMCs, mostly from graft donor cells, obtained 180 days after TCRalphabeta/CD19-depleted stem cell transplant. CDR3 nucleotide sequence: TGCAGCGTTGAAGTAGGAAGGGGGCGCACCTATGGCTACACCTTC. Amino acids: CSVEVGRGRTYGYTF.